Following are 2 T cell receptor beta chains from one sample sequenced in a study of neurological immune-mediated disorders. TCRdb used MiXCR to reprocess the 5' RACE reads, holding one entry per CDR3 protein. Counted here are roughly 100,000 distinct CDR3 sequences, under 14% occurring once; the ten biggest clones make up around 3.3%. Time point: longitudinal time-point 3. The sequenced sample consisted of PBMCs. Receptors originate from a female donor with HTLV-1-associated myelopathy (HAM/TSP).

This clonotype was recorded many times. The J gene is TRBJ2-7, the V gene TRBV5-1, with D maybe TRBD2 (6 bases). CDR1 and CDR2 from the germline V gene are SGHRS and YFSETQ. This CDR3 has 14 amino acids. The ends were cut back, 3 bases at V and 4 bases at J, with 14 bases in the middle. CDR3 DNA: TGCGCCAGCAGCTCCCCGGGGGTGATGTACGAGCAGTACTTC. Translating it yields CASSSPGVMYEQYF.

The sample holds many counts of this clonotype. This chain connects TRBV3-1 to TRBJ1-5, with D unresolved. CDR1 is LGHDT, CDR2 YNNKEL, per germline (reference sequence). The length of the CDR3 is 13 residues. The ends were cut back, 2 bases at V and 7 bases at J, with 9 bases in the middle. The CDR3 sequence is CASSQFAVQPQHF. For the CDR3, the DNA is TGTGCCAGCAGCCAATTTGCCGTACAGCCCCAGCATTTT.